The rows below give T cell receptor beta chains drawn from one sample of a study of control samples from healthy donors and cancer patients. Only in-frame clones appear in the TCRdb table, and some are missing; sequencing was by immunoSEQ multiplex PCR. This sample carries approximately 140,000 clones, 80% to 90% of them seen once, and the ten largest clones take roughly 8.4%. Sequencing was done on a sample of blood. The receptor source for this set is a woman in her 30s in good health. Both conserved end residues are part of each CDR3. A D gene is named only where the DNA matches it firmly. Clone size is not always given. Where it is, it says once, few, many or a class for expanded clones.

>.|TRBJ1-3|.|TRBV5-1
CASSLATHSGNTIYF
TGCGCCAGCAGCTTGGCGACCCACTCTGGAAACACCATATATTTT
>TRBD2|TRBJ2-3|.|TRBV19
CASSIGERESNTQYF
TGTGCCAGTAGTATAGGGGAGCGGGAGTCAAATACGCAGTATTTT
>.|TRBJ1-1|.|TRBV10-3
CASNGGNTEAFF
TGTGCCAGTAATGGAGGGAACACTGAAGCTTTCTTT
>TRBD2|TRBJ2-2|.|TRBV29-1
CSAPGGAGATGELFF
TGCAGCGCCCCCGGGGGAGCGGGGGCCACCGGGGAGCTGTTTTTT
>.|TRBJ2-3|.|TRBV5-1
CASSSSVGTDTQYF
TGCGCCAGCAGCTCGAGCGTTGGCACAGATACGCAGTATTTT
>.|TRBJ2-3|.|TRBV10-3
CAISEVTDTQYF
TGTGCCATCAGTGAAGTAACAGATACGCAGTATTTT
>.|TRBJ1-6|.|TRBV19
CASSIPGKYSPLHF
TGTGCCAGTAGTATCCCAGGTAAGTATTCACCCCTCCACTTT
>TRBD1|TRBJ1-4|.|TRBV10-3
CAISGTGGSEKLFF
TGTGCCATCAGCGGGACAGGGGGGAGTGAAAAACTGTTTTTT
>TRBD2|TRBJ2-7|.|TRBV11-3
CARKAGIAGLLYEQYF
TGTGCCAGAAAGGCGGGGATAGCGGGCCTGCTCTACGAGCAGTACTTC
>TRBD2|TRBJ2-5|.|TRBV15
CATKAGRAPETQYF
TGTGCCACCAAGGCCGGGAGGGCCCCAGAGACCCAGTACTTC
>.|TRBJ2-2|once|TRBV4-1
CASSQSGTGELFF
TGCGCCAGCAGCCAAAGTGGTACCGGGGAGCTGTTTTTT
>.|TRBJ1-2|few|TRBV5-1
CASRTGTTAGYGYTF
TGCGCCAGCAGGACAGGCACCACGGCAGGTTATGGCTACACCTTC
>.|TRBJ2-6|.|TRBV5-1
CASCLTGANVLTF
TGCGCCAGCTGTCTGACTGGGGCCAACGTCCTGACTTTC
>TRBD1|TRBJ1-5|.|TRBV6-5
CASSLGQGNQPQHF
TGTGCCAGCAGCCTCGGACAGGGCAATCAGCCCCAGCATTTT
>.|TRBJ2-2|.|TRBV5-4
CASSPPTTSYTGELFF
TGTGCCAGCAGCCCACCCACGACTTCGTACACCGGGGAGCTGTTTTTT
>.|TRBJ1-1|.|TRBV6-5
CASSRIVNTEAFF
TGTGCCAGCAGCCGGATTGTGAACACTGAAGCTTTCTTT
>.|TRBJ2-4|once|TRBV3-1/TRBV3-2
CASSNPVQSLAKNIQYF
TGTGCCAGCAGCAACCCCGTGCAGAGCCTAGCCAAAAACATTCAGTACTTC